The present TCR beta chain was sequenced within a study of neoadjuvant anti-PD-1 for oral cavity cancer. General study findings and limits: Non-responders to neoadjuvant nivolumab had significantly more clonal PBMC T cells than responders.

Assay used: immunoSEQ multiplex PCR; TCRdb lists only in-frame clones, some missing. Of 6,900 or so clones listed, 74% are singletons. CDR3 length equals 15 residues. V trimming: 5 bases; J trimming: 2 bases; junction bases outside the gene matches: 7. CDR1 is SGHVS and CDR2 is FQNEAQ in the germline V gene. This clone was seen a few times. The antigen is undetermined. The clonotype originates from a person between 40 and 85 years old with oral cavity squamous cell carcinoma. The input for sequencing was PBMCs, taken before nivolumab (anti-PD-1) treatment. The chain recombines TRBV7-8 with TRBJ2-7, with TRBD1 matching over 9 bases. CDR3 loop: CASSPDRGDAYEQYF. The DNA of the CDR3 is TGTGCCAGCAGCCCGGACAGGGGCGATGCCTACGAGCAGTACTTC.